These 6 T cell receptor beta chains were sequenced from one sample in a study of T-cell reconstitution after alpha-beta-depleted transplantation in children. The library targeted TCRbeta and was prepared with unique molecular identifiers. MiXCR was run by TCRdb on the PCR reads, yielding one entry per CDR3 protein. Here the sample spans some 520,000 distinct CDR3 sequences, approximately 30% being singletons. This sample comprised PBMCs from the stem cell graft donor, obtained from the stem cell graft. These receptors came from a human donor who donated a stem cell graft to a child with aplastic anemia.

CDR3: CASTRTGLYEQYV. DNA for the CDR3: TGTGCCAGCACCCGGACAGGCCTTTACGAGCAGTACGTC. V and J are TRBV6-1 and TRBJ2-7; 7 bases are a match to TRBD1. The CDR3 sequence is 13 residues long. From germline, CDR1 is MNHNS and CDR2 SASEGT. Unmatched junction bases numbered 7, after V lost 7 bases and J lost 4 bases.

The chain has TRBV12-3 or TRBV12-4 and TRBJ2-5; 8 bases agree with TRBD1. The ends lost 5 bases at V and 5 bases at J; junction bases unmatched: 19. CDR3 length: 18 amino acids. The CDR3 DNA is TGTGCCAGCAGTCTGTTGACAGGGGTGACCCCTCGGAAGGAGACCCAGTACTTC. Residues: CASSLLTGVTPRKETQYF.

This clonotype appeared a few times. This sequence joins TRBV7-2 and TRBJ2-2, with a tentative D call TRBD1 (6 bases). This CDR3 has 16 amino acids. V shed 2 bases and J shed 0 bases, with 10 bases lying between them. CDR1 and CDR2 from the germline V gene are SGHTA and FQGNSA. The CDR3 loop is CASSLRQVSNTGELFF. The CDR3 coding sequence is TGTGCCAGCAGCTTAAGACAGGTTTCGAACACCGGGGAGCTGTTTTTT. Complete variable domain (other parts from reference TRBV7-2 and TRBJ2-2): GAGVSQSPSNKVTEKGKDVELRCDPISGHTALYWYRQSLGQGLEFLIYFQGNSAPDKSGLPSDRFSAERTGGSVSTLTIQRTQQEDSAVYLCASSLRQVSNTGELFFGEGSRLTVL.

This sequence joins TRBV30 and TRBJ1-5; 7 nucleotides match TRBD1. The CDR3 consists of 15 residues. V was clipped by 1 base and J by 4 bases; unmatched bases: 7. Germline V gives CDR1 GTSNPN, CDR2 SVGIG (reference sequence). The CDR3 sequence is CAWSAGTAENQPQHF. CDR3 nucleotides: TGTGCCTGGAGTGCCGGGACAGCCGAAAATCAGCCCCAGCATTTT.

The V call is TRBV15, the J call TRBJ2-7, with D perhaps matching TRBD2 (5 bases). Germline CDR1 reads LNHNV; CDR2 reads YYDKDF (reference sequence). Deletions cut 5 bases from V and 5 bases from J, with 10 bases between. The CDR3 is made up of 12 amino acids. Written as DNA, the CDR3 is TGTGCCACCAGCGGACCGGGAAACGAGCAGTACTTC. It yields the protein CATSGPGNEQYF.

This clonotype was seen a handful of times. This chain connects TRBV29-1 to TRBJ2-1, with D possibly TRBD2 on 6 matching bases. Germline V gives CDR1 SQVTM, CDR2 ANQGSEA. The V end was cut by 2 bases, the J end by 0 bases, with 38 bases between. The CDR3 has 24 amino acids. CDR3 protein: CSVEWPPGLIISRRSKYSYNEQFF. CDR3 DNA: TGCAGCGTTGAATGGCCTCCGGGACTGATTATTTCAAGACGTTCTAAGTACTCCTACAATGAGCAGTTCTTC.